This T cell receptor beta chain was recovered during a study of radiotherapy plus CTLA-4 blockade in lung cancer. Overall study: An objective response was seen in around 17% of patients, and disease control in less than 40%.

Focal radiation was given together with CTLA-4 blockade (ipilimumab) to patients with chemo-refractory metastatic non-small-cell lung cancer. Germline CDR1 and CDR2: SNHLY and FYNNEI. The CDR3 is 12 amino acids. Trimming stripped 7 bases from V and 5 bases from J, with 11 bases between. TCRdb's copy holds only in-frame clones and misses some; the assay was immunoSEQ multiplex PCR. The data show 40,000 to 50,000 clones, around four fifths seen once. The source of this sequence is a human donor with non-small cell lung cancer who had stable disease on radiotherapy plus ipilimumab. The V and J genes are TRBV2 and TRBJ2-5; weak D call: TRBD1 (6 bases). The source was peripheral blood, collected from a patient treated with radiotherapy plus ipilimumab. CDR3 nucleotides: TGTGCCAGCAAACAGGGCTTGGAGACCCAGTACTTC. Translation: CASKQGLETQYF.